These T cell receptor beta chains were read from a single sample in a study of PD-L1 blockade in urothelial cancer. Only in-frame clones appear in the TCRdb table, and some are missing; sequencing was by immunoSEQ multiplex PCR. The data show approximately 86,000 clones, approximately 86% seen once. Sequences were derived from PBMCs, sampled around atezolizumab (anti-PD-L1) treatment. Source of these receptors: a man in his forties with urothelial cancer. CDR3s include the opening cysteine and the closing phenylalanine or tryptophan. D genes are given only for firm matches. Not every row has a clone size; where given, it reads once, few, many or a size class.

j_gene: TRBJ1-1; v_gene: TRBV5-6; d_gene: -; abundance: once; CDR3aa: CASSPSARVVIEAFF; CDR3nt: TGTGCCAGCAGCCCGTCCGCCAGGGTTGTTATTGAAGCTTTCTTT
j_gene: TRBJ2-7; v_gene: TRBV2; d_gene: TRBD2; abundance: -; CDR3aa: CVLGGRFNEQYF; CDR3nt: TGTGTCCTGGGGGGGAGATTCAACGAGCAGTACTTC
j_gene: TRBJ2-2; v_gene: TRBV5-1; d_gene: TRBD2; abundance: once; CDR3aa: CASSPGGGYTGELFF; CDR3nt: TGCGCCAGCAGCCCGGGGGGGGGCTACACCGGGGAGCTGTTTTTT
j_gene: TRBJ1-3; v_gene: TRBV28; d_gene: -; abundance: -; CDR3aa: CASSLTWTDGNTIYF; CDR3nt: TGTGCCAGCAGTCTTACTTGGACAGATGGAAACACCATATATTTT
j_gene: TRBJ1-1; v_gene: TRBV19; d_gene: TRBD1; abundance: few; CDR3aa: CASSIDHERGRFRDFF; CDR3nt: TGTGCCAGTAGTATAGATCATGAAAGGGGGCGATTTCGTGATTTCTTT
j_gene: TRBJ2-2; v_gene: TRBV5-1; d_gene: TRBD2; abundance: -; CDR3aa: CASSLGGLAESTGELFF; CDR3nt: TGCGCCAGCAGCTTGGGTGGACTAGCGGAATCCACCGGGGAGCTGTTTTTT
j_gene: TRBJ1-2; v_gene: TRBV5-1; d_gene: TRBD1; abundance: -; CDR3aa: CASSLAATGPVSYTF; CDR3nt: TGCGCCAGCAGCTTGGCCGCGACAGGGCCCGTGAGCTACACCTTC
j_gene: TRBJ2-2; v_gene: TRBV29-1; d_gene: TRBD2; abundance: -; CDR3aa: CSVAGTSGSPNTGELFF; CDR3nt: TGCAGCGTCGCCGGGACTAGCGGGAGCCCGAACACCGGGGAGCTGTTTTTT
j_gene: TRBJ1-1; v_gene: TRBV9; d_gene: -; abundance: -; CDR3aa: CASSVGLGADTEAFF; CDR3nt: TGTGCCAGCAGCGTAGGACTGGGGGCGGACACTGAAGCTTTCTTT
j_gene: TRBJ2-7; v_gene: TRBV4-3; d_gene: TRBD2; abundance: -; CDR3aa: CASSQEGTSGYEQYF; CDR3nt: TGCGCCAGCAGCCAAGAGGGGACTAGCGGTTACGAGCAGTACTTC
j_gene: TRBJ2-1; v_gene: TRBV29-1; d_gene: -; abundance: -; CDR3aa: CSVRRQAPYNEQFF; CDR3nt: TGCAGCGTTCGTCGACAGGCTCCCTACAATGAGCAGTTCTTC
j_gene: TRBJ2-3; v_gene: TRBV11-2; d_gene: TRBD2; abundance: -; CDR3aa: CASSFTAGGYTDTQYF; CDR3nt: TGTGCCAGCAGCTTTACAGCGGGAGGTTACACAGATACGCAGTATTTT
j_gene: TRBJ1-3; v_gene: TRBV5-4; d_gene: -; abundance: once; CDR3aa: CASSPSGGSGNTIYF; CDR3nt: TGTGCCAGCAGCCCCTCCGGGGGCTCTGGAAACACCATATATTTT
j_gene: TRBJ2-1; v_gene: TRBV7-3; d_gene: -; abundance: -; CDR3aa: CASSLGGRSNNEQFF; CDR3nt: TGTGCCAGCAGCTTAGGAGGGCGGAGTAACAATGAGCAGTTCTTC
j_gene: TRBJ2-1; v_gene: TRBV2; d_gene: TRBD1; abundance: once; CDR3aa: CASSDDRGVMDEQFF; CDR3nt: TGTGCCAGCAGTGATGACAGGGGGGTAATGGATGAGCAGTTCTTC
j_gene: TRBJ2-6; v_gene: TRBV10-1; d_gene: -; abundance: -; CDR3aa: CASSESRGANVLTF; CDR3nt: TGCGCCAGCAGTGAGTCCAGGGGGGCCAACGTCCTGACTTTC
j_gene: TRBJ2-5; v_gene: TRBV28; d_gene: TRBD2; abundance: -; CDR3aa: CASSLAGGPRETQYF; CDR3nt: TGTGCCAGCAGTTTAGCGGGAGGGCCTAGGGAGACCCAGTACTTC
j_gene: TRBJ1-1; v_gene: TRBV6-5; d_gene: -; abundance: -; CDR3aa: CASSYSWATANTEAFF; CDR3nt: TGTGCCAGCAGTTACTCTTGGGCGACGGCGAACACTGAAGCTTTCTTT
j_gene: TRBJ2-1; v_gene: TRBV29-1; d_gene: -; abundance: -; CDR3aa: CSVEDGVAERYNEQFF; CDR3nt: TGCAGCGTTGAAGATGGAGTAGCGGAGAGGTACAATGAGCAGTTCTTC
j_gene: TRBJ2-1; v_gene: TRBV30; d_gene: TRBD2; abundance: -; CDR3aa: CACNSGLSPPSYNEQFF; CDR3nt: TGTGCCTGTAATAGCGGGTTAAGCCCCCCTTCCTACAATGAGCAGTTCTTC
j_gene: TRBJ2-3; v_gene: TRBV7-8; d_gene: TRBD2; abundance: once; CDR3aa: CASSAIAGAPTDTQYF; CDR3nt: TGTGCCAGCAGCGCCATAGCGGGAGCCCCCACAGATACGCAGTATTTT
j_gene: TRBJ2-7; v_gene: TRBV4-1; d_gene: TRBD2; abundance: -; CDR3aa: CASSHGTSGTYEQYF; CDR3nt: TGCGCCAGCAGTCATGGGACTAGCGGTACCTACGAGCAGTACTTC
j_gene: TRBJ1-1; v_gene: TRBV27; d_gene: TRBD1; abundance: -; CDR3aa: CASSPLMTGGSEAFF; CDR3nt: TGTGCCAGCAGTCCCTTAATGACAGGGGGGTCTGAAGCTTTCTTT
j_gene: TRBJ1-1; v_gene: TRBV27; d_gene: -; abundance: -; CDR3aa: CASSITEAFF; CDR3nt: TGTGCCAGCAGCATCACTGAAGCTTTCTTT
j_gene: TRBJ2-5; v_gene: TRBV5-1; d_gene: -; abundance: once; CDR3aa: CASTPRVYQETQYF; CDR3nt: TGCGCCAGCACTCCCAGGGTGTACCAAGAGACCCAGTACTTC
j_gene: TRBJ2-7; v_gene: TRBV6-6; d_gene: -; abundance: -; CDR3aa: CASSYPFERNSYEQYF; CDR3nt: TGTGCCAGCAGCTACCCGTTTGAGCGGAACTCCTACGAGCAGTACTTC
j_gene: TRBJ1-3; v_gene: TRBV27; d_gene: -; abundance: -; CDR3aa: CASSFRGSGNTIYF; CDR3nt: TGTGCCAGCAGTTTCAGGGGCTCTGGAAACACCATATATTTT
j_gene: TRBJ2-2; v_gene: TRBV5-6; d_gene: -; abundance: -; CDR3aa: CASTVRDTGPTGELFF; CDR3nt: TGTGCCAGCACCGTTCGGGACACCGGGCCTACCGGGGAGCTGTTTTTT
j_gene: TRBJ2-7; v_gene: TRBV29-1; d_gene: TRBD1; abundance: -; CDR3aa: CSAAQGADGEQYF; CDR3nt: TGCAGCGCCGCGCAGGGGGCTGACGGCGAGCAGTACTTC
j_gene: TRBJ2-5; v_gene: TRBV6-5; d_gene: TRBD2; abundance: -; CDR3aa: CASSFSELADQETQYF; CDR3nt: TGTGCCAGCAGTTTCTCCGAGCTAGCGGACCAAGAGACCCAGTACTTC
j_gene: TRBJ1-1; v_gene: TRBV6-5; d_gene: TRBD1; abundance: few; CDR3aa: CASSRHRGEDEAFF; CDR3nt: TGTGCCAGCAGTCGCCACAGGGGAGAGGATGAAGCTTTCTTT
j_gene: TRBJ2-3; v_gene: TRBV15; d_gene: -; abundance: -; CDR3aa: CATSRPRQSSDTQYF; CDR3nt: TGTGCCACCAGCAGACCAAGACAGTCCTCAGATACGCAGTATTTT
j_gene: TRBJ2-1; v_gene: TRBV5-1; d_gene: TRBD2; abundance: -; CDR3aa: CASSFLAGGSPYNEQFF; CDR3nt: TGCGCCAGCAGCTTCTTAGCGGGAGGGTCCCCCTACAATGAGCAGTTCTTC